This entry lists 8 T cell receptor beta chains sequenced from one sample in a study of blood T cell repertoires in COVID-19. The repertoire was sequenced with immunoSEQ multiplex PCR; TCRdb's copy has only in-frame clones and lacks some. This sample has around 300,000 clones; approximately 90% occur once, and the top ten carry 3.7%. Sequences were obtained from peripheral blood. The receptors stem from a woman aged 40 to 50 with acute or convalescent COVID-19.

J is TRBJ2-3 and V is TRBV4-2, with 8 bases that match TRBD1. The CDR3 length is 17 residues. Germline lookup yields CDR1 LGHNA and CDR2 YNFKEQ. J gave up 0 bases and V 1 base, and 6 bases lay outside the gene matches. The CDR3 DNA reads as TGTGCCAGCAGCCAAGCAGGGGGCGACCCTAGCACAGATACGCAGTATTTT. Translating it yields CASSQAGGDPSTDTQYF.

The chain recombines TRBV6-5 with TRBJ2-2, with TRBD1 as a possible D gene (5 bases). Trimming left V 5 bases short and J 0 bases short, with 10 bases between. The CDR3 totals 15 residues. CDR1 is MNHEY, CDR2 SVGAGI, per germline. The CDR3 loop reads CASSKKQANTGELFF. The CDR3 DNA reads TGTGCCAGCAGTAAGAAACAGGCGAACACCGGGGAGCTGTTTTTT.

The chain couples TRBV5-5 to TRBJ1-1; 9 bases match TRBD1. CDR3 length: 16 amino acids. CDR1 and CDR2 from the germline V gene are SGHKS and YYEKEE (reference sequence). The V segment lost 4 bases and the J segment 2 bases; nucleotides outside the gene matches: 9. The CDR3 spells CASSPGTGRTNTEAFF. CDR3 sequence (DNA): TGTGCCAGCAGCCCCGGGACAGGGCGAACAAACACTGAAGCTTTCTTT.

V gene TRBV6-5 combines with J gene TRBJ1-2, with TRBD1 matching over 8 bases. Germline assignment: CDR1 MNHEY and CDR2 SVGAGI. The CDR3 runs to 15 residues. The V and J ends lost 7 bases and 2 bases, in that order; junction bases with no gene match: 9. The CDR3 DNA reads TGTGCCAGCACCCGAGAGTGGACAGGGAACTATGGCTACACCTTC. Protein: CASTREWTGNYGYTF.

The chain's CDR3 is CASSVGAGGGSNQPQHF. The CDR3 DNA reads as TGTGCCAGCAGCGTTGGGGCAGGGGGCGGAAGCAATCAGCCCCAGCATTTT. The rearrangement uses TRBV9 and TRBJ1-5; 8 bases align to TRBD1. V gave up 2 bases and J gave up 1 base; unmatched junction bases: 8. This CDR3 comprises 17 residues. Looked up from germline, CDR1 is SGDLS and CDR2 is YYNGEE.

The chain joins TRBV6-2 or TRBV6-3 to TRBJ2-1; D uncertain. V lost 5 bases to trimming and J lost 7 bases, with 6 bases between them. CDR3 length equals 11 residues. Looked up from germline, CDR1 is MNHEY and CDR2 is SVGEGT. The CDR3 bases are TGTGCCAGCAGTGAGTGGAATGAGCAGTTCTTC. Translating gives CASSEWNEQFF.

The V gene is TRBV18, the J gene TRBJ2-5, with D tentatively TRBD1 (6 bases). The CDR3 loop spans 15 amino acids. From germline, CDR1 is KGHSH and CDR2 LQKENI. V shed 0 bases and J shed 2 bases, with 10 bases lying between them. The CDR3 loop reads CASSPPNTGQETQYF. Written as DNA, the CDR3 is TGTGCCAGCTCACCACCGAACACAGGGCAAGAGACCCAGTACTTC.

This clone was picked up one time. This CDR3 is CASSRGTVNQPQHF. The DNA of the CDR3 is TGTGCCAGCAGCCGAGGGACAGTCAATCAGCCCCAGCATTTT. The genes are TRBV3-1 (or the pseudogene TRBV3-2) and TRBJ1-5; 7 bases fit TRBD1. V was pared by 4 bases and J by 3 bases, with 3 bases of the junction left unmatched. The CDR3 covers 14 residues. Germline CDR1 LGHDT, CDR2 YNNKEL (reference sequence).